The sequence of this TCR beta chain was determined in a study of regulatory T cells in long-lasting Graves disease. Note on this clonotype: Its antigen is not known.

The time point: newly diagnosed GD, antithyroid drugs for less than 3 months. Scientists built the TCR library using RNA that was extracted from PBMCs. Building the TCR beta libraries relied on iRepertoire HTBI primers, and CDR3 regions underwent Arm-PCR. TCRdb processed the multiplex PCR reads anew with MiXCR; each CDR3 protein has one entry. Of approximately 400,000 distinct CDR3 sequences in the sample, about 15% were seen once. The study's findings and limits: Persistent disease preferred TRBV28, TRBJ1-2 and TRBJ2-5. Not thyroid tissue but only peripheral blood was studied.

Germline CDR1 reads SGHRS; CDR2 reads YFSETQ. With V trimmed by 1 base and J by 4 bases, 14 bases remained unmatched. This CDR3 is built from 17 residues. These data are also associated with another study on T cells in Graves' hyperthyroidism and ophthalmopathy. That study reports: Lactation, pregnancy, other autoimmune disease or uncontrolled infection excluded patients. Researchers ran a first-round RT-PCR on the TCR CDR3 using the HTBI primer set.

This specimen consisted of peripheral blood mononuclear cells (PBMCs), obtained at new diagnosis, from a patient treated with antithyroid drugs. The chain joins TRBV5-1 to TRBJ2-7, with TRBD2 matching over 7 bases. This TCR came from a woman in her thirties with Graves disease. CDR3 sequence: CASSLSVRTGGTYEQYF. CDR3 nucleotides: TGCGCCAGCAGCTTGTCAGTTAGGACGGGAGGTACATACGAGCAGTACTTC.